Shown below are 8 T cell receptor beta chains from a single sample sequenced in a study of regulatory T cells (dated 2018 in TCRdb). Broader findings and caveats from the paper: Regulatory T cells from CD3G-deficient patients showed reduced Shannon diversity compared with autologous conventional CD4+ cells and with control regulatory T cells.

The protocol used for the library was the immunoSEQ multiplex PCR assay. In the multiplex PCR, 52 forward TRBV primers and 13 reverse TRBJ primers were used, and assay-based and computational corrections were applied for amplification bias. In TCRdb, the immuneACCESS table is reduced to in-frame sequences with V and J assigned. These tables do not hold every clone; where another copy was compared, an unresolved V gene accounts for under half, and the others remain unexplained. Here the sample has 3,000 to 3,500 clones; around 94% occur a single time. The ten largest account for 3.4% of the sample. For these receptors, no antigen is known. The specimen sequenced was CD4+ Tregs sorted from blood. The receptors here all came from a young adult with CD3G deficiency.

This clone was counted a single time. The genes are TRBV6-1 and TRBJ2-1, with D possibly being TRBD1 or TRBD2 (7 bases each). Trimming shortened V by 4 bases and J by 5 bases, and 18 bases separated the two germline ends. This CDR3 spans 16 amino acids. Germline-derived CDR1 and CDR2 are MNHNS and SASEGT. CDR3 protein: CASSGAGGGFNNEQFF. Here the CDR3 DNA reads TGTGCCAGCAGTGGAGCAGGGGGGGGTTTTAACAATGAGCAGTTCTTC.

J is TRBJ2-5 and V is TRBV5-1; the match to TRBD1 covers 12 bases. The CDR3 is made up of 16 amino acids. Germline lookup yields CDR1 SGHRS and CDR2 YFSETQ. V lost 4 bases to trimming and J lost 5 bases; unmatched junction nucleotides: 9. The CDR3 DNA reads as TGCGCCAGCAGCGCCTCCGGGACAGGGGGCTGGGAGACCCAGTACTTC. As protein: CASSASGTGGWETQYF.

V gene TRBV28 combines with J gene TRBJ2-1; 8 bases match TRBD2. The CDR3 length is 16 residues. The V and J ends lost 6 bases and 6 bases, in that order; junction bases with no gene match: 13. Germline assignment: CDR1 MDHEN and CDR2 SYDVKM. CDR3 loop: CASSSLSGMAGNEQFF. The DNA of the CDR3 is TGTGCCAGCAGCTCCCTTAGCGGGATGGCGGGCAATGAGCAGTTCTTC.

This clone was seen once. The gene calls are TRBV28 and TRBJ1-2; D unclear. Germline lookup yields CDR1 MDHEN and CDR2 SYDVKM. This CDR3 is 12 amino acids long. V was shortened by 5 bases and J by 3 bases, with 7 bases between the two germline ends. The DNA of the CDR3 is TGTGCCAGCAGTCAACCGTACTATGGCTACACCTTC. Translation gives CASSQPYYGYTF.

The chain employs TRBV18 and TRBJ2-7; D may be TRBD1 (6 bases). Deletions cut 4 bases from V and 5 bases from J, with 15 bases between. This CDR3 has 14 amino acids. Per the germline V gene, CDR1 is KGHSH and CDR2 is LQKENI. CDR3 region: CASSQGVTGDEQYF. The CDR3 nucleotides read TGTGCCAGCTCACAGGGAGTGACAGGTGACGAGCAGTACTTC.

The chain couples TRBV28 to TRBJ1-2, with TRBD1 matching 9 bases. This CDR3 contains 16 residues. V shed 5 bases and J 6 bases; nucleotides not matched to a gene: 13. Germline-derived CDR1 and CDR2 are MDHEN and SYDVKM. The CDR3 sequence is CASSPRTGVWVDGYTF. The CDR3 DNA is TGTGCCAGCAGTCCCCGGACAGGGGTGTGGGTAGATGGCTACACCTTC.

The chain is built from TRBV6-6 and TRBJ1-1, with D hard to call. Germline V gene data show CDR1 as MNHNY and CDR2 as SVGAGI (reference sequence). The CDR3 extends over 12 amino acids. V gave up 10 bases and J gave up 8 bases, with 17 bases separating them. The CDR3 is CATSDGLREAFF. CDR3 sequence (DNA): TGTGCCACTTCGGACGGCCTCAGAGAAGCTTTCTTT.

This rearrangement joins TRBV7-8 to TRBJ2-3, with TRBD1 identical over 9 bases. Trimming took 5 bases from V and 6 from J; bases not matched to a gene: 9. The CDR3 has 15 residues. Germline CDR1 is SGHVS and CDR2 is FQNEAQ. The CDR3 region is CASSAGQGRSDTQYF. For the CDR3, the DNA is TGTGCCAGCAGCGCAGGACAGGGGCGTTCTGATACGCAGTATTTT.